Listed below are T cell receptor beta chains from one sample, sequenced in a study of blood T cell repertoires in COVID-19. Using immunoSEQ multiplex PCR, the repertoire was profiled, and TCRdb retains in-frame clones only, with some absent. The sample shows about 670,000 clones, about 90% of them seen only once. Input material: peripheral blood. The receptors were gathered from a woman aged 18 to 35 with acute or convalescent COVID-19. Each CDR3 is given with its conserved first and last residue.

cdr3_length j_call v_call cdr3_aa
19 TRBJ1-3 TRBV6-1 CASSEEGGWQVLSGNTIYF
16 TRBJ2-1 TRBV5-4 CASSLGQGHFYNEQFF
15 TRBJ1-1 TRBV15 CATSSDRGVGTEAFF
14 TRBJ1-3 TRBV30 CAWKETGSGNTIYF
15 TRBJ2-7 TRBV13 CAIGLAGGLSYEQYF
18 TRBJ2-1 TRBV7-6 CASSLELPAALSYNEQFF
15 TRBJ2-2 TRBV7-9 CASSLGPPRDGELFF
14 TRBJ1-5 TRBV19 CASSWTGGGQPQHF
11 TRBJ2-1 TRBV3-1/TRBV3-2 CASSQRDRQFF
13 TRBJ1-1 TRBV5-1 CASRRTLNTEAFF
16 TRBJ1-1 TRBV27 CASSLRQGGLNTEAFF
11 TRBJ1-1 TRBV10-2 CASSPGAEAFF
13 TRBJ2-7 TRBV30 CAWSSDRGYEQYF
14 TRBJ1-3 TRBV7-6 CASSLGQTGNTIYF
15 TRBJ1-6 TRBV5-1 CASSLTTYYNSPLHF
17 TRBJ2-7 TRBV11-3 CASSLVRGAEISYEQYF
16 TRBJ2-7 TRBV27 CASSRLGTGGVHEQYF
15 TRBJ1-2 TRBV29-1 CSVDHGTGDPEGYTF
18 TRBJ1-3 TRBV3-1/TRBV3-2 CASSQDLAGASSGNTIYF
12 TRBJ1-2 TRBV2 CATPNRGGGYTF
14 TRBJ2-5 TRBV4-1 CASSPAGWQETQYF
16 TRBJ1-2 TRBV5-1 CASSLGRDRVSYGYTF
15 TRBJ1-1 TRBV7-6 CASSTRQGANTEAFF
16 TRBJ1-1 TRBV30 CAWTLPRDYMNTEAFF
15 TRBJ2-2 TRBV27 CASSFWGRDTGELFF
15 TRBJ1-4 TRBV4-1 CASSQVALPNEKLFF
10 TRBJ1-2 TRBV7-9 CASSPGGYTF
12 TRBJ1-2 TRBV18 CASSPGPQIYTF
11 TRBJ1-1 TRBV12-5 CASGGNTEAFF
13 TRBJ2-7 TRBV7-3 CASSSQNSYEQYF
17 TRBJ2-1 TRBV5-4 CASSNQRGTGLYNEQFF
16 TRBJ2-2 TRBV7-7 CASSYRGVANTGELFF
15 TRBJ2-1 TRBV7-3 CASSFLAGAYNEQFF
11 TRBJ1-2 TRBV3-1/TRBV3-2 CASSHLYGYTF
16 TRBJ2-7 TRBV4-1 CASSQTGSIVGYEQYF
16 TRBJ1-1 TRBV18 CASSPLRGGEGTEAFF
18 TRBJ2-2 TRBV10-3 CAIRGPGTSGANTGELFF
15 TRBJ1-2 TRBV29-1 CSVESRLTGARGYTF
17 TRBJ2-1 TRBV24-1 CATSDLAQGPTHNEQFF
15 TRBJ1-6 TRBV5-1 CASSPSGQGNSPLHF
14 TRBJ2-5 TRBV5-4 CASSGAGGQETQYF
13 TRBJ2-1 TRBV29-1 CSVENGLANEQFF
12 TRBJ1-1 TRBV30 CAWSVYNTEAFF